This TCR beta chain was profiled in a study of monozygotic twins with inflammatory bowel disease. The template-switching step introduced UMIs that carried a 6-nucleotide sample barcode. TCRdb reworked the 5' RACE reads into one entry per CDR3 protein, no DNA. Here the sample table reports about 450,000 distinct CDR3 sequences. It was from whole blood, with no T cell sorting, that total RNA was isolated. The germline V gene encodes CDR1 SEHNR and CDR2 FQNEAQ (reference sequence). This CDR3 is built from 16 residues. This receptor was obtained from a human donor with ulcerative colitis or Crohn's disease, or a healthy co-twin of an affected twin (not recorded which). The rearrangement links TRBV7-9 to TRBJ1-3. Material: blood. The CDR3 protein is CASSRQAASSGNTIYF.